Presented here are 31 T cell receptor beta chains from one specimen sequenced in a study of OX40 agonist ivuxolimab in advanced cancers. TCRdb's table, derived via immunoSEQ multiplex PCR, lists solely in-frame clones and lacks some. In the table there are 75,000 to 95,000 clones, about 84% of which are singletons. The sample consisted of CD4+ or CD8+ T cells sorted from blood, taken in a trial of the OX40 agonist ivuxolimab. These receptors all come from an adult with an advanced solid tumor such as melanoma, head and neck, liver or kidney cancer.

In its sample, this clone was seen a few times. V is TRBV6-6 and J is TRBJ1-2; possible D gene TRBD1, 5 bases. This CDR3 region has 13 residues. V gave up 6 bases and J gave up 4 bases, with 12 bases separating them. Germline V gene lookup returns CDR1 MNHNY and CDR2 SVGAGI (reference sequence). CDR3 nucleotide sequence: TGTGCCAGCAGCCCCGGGACCGTCTATGGCTACACCTTC. It encodes CASSPGTVYGYTF.

The V gene is TRBV4-3, the J gene TRBJ1-2, with TRBD1 identical over 7 bases. There are 16 residues in the CDR3. The germline V gene encodes CDR1 LGHNA and CDR2 YSLEER. V lost 1 base and J lost 4; bases outside the gene matches: 9. CDR3 DNA sequence: TGCGCCAGCAGCCAAGCCGTTCAGGGGGTGGCCTATGGCTACACCTTC. Its protein is CASSQAVQGVAYGYTF.

The chain links TRBV21-1 to TRBJ2-5; whether TRBD2, the table's D call, matches the DNA was not checked. TRBV21-1 is a pseudogene. The CDR3 is made up of 16 amino acids. Here the CDR3 reads CASSLVIATLSETQYF. The CDR3 DNA reads TGTGCCAGCAGTTTAGTAATAGCTACACTTTCTGAGACCCAGTACTTC.

The chain recombines TRBV27 with TRBJ1-5; D gene unclear. CDR3 size: 12 residues. Germline V lookup: CDR1 MNHEY, CDR2 SMNVEV (reference sequence). Trimming removed 6 bases at V and 4 bases at J, with 7 bases between. The CDR3 DNA reads as TGTGCCAGCAGCAACATAAATCAGCCCCAGCATTTT. This sequence encodes CASSNINQPQHF.

The chain is built from TRBV15 and TRBJ2-1; 7 bases align to TRBD1. V shed 0 bases, J shed 15 bases, and the junction held 8 bases outside the gene matches. CDR1 and CDR2 from the germline V gene are LNHNV and YYDKDF (reference sequence). The CDR3 length is 13 residues. CDR3 coding DNA: TGTGCCACCAGCAGAGATTGGTTGACAGGGCTGTTCTTC. Residues: CATSRDWLTGLFF.

This chain connects TRBV28 to TRBJ1-2; 7 bases line up with TRBD1. CDR1 and CDR2 (germline): MDHEN, SYDVKM. The CDR3 covers 14 residues. V trimming: 6 bases; J trimming: 5 bases; junction bases outside the gene matches: 9. CDR3 protein: CASSRPNRGYGYTF. CDR3 bases: TGTGCCAGCAGCCGACCGAACAGGGGATATGGCTACACCTTC.

The chain joins TRBV30 to TRBJ1-1; D ambiguous. The CDR3 is 12 residues long. Germline loops: CDR1 GTSNPN, CDR2 SVGIG (reference sequence). V was shortened by 5 bases and J by 1 base, with 8 bases between the two germline ends. CDR3: CAWRTANTEAFF. The CDR3 DNA follows: TGTGCCTGGCGGACCGCGAACACTGAAGCTTTCTTT.

The chain links TRBV10-3 to TRBJ2-7, with 11 bases matching TRBD1. This CDR3 spans 14 amino acids. The V segment lost 10 bases and the J segment 2 bases; nucleotides outside the gene matches: 7. The germline V gene encodes CDR1 ENHRY and CDR2 SYGVKD. CDR3 sequence reads: CATHPGQGAYEQYF. The CDR3 DNA follows: TGTGCCACACATCCGGGACAGGGGGCCTACGAGCAGTACTTC.

The V gene is TRBV7-2, the J gene TRBJ1-2; weak D call: TRBD1 (5 bases). Germline V gives CDR1 SGHTA, CDR2 FQGNSA. V was cut by 5 bases and J by 4 bases, with 11 bases left in between. The CDR3 covers 13 residues. The CDR3 spells CASSPGGVYGYTF. The DNA for the CDR3 is TGTGCCAGCAGCCCTGGAGGGGTCTATGGCTACACCTTC. Based on the CDR3 plus reference TRBV7-2 and TRBJ1-2, the full variable domain is GAGVSQSPSNKVTEKGKDVELRCDPISGHTALYWYRQSLGQGLEFLIYFQGNSAPDKSGLPSDRFSAERTGGSVSTLTIQRTQQEDSAVYLCASSPGGVYGYTFGSGTRLTVV.

The chain joins TRBV5-5 to TRBJ2-2; D ambiguous. Trimming removed 4 bases from V and 4 bases from J, with 14 bases in between. The V gene's germline CDR1 is SGHKS and CDR2 YYEKEE (reference sequence). CDR3 size: 15 residues. CDR3 in amino acids: CASSRNNFPTGELFF. CDR3 bases: TGTGCCAGCAGCCGGAATAATTTCCCCACCGGGGAGCTGTTTTTT. The full variable domain, with the rest looked up from reference TRBV5-5 and TRBJ2-2, is DAGVTQSPTHLIKTRGQQVTLRCSPISGHKSVSWYQQVLGQGPQFIFQYYEKEERGRGNFPDRFSARQFPNYSSELNVNALLLGDSALYLCASSRNNFPTGELFFGEGSRLTVL.

The chain is built from TRBV6-6 and TRBJ2-1; 8 bases match TRBD1. V lost 6 bases, J lost 2 bases, and 6 bases stayed unmatched. The V gene's germline CDR1 is MNHNY and CDR2 SVGAGI (reference sequence). The CDR3 is 15 residues long. The CDR3 loop is CASRVSGGPYNEQFF. In DNA form, the CDR3 reads TGTGCCAGCAGAGTCTCAGGGGGCCCCTACAATGAGCAGTTCTTC.

V usage is TRBV19 and J usage is TRBJ2-7; D might be TRBD1 (5 bases). The V end lost 5 bases, the J end lost 0 bases, and 14 bases lay between the germline ends. Germline CDR1 and CDR2: LNHDA and SQIVND (reference sequence). The CDR3 extends over 15 amino acids. Written as DNA, the CDR3 is TGTGCCAGTAGTGGATGGAGACAGAACTCCTACGAGCAGTACTTC. It encodes CASSGWRQNSYEQYF.

The V gene is TRBV9, the J gene TRBJ2-7; 14 positions agree with TRBD2. V shed 5 bases, J shed 6 bases, and the junction held 7 bases outside the gene matches. The germline V gene encodes CDR1 SGDLS and CDR2 YYNGEE. The CDR3 is made up of 15 amino acids. The CDR3 DNA reads as TGTGCCAGCAGTCAGACTAGCGGGAGGGCCTCCGAGCAGTACTTC. It translates to CASSQTSGRASEQYF.

The J gene is TRBJ1-6, the V gene TRBV5-6, with a weak D call TRBD1 (6 bases). V gave up 4 bases and J gave up 0 bases, with 17 bases separating them. Germline CDR1 and CDR2: SGHDT and YYEEEE. This CDR3 has 18 residues. The CDR3 DNA sequence: TGTGCCAGCAGCGGGGGGCTGCGGGCAAGCTCCTATAATTCACCCCTCCACTTT. It translates to CASSGGLRASSYNSPLHF.

With respect to this clone: Just one base apart from a much larger clone, this may be a read error. The chain recombines TRBV30 with TRBJ1-1; TRBD1 aligns across 7 bases. The CDR3 has 11 residues. V lost 3 bases, J lost 7 bases, and 2 bases stayed unmatched. CDR1 and CDR2 from the germline V gene are GTSNPN and SVGIG (reference sequence). CDR3 DNA sequence: TGTGCCTGGAGGCGGGACAGTGAAGCTTTCTTT. Translation: CAWRRDSEAFF.

This chain uses TRBV7-2 with TRBJ2-5; no firm D call. Germline CDR1 SGHTA, CDR2 FQGNSA. The V end was cut by 5 bases, the J end by 1 base, with 11 bases between. The CDR3 runs to 14 residues. In nucleotides, the CDR3 is TGTGCCAGCAGCGCCGGTGGGTCCCAAGAGACCCAGTACTTC. Encoded protein: CASSAGGSQETQYF.

The rearrangement uses TRBV6-5 and TRBJ1-2; D possibly corresponds to TRBD1 (5 bases). Trimming removed 2 bases at V and 5 bases at J, with 12 bases between. The CDR3 has 14 amino acids. Germline values: CDR1 MNHEY, CDR2 SVGAGI. This chain's CDR3 is CASSYVGGGYGYTF. In DNA form, the CDR3 reads TGTGCCAGCAGTTACGTGGGGGGTGGATATGGCTACACCTTC.

The chain recombines TRBV10-3 with TRBJ1-1; 7 bases agree with TRBD1. Trimming at V came to 3 bases and at J to 11 bases, leaving 12 bases not matched to a gene. Germline-derived CDR1 and CDR2 are ENHRY and SYGVKD. This CDR3 has 14 residues. The CDR3 nucleotides are TGTGCCATCAGTGACCCGAGGACAGGAAGGATCGCTTTCTTT. Its translation is CAISDPRTGRIAFF.

The rearrangement joins TRBV7-3 to TRBJ2-1; TRBD2 aligns across 12 bases. V dropped 3 bases and J dropped 8; count of bases not matched to a gene: 17. This CDR3 has 19 residues. Germline-derived CDR1 and CDR2 are SGHTA and FQGTGA. The CDR3 coding sequence is TGTGCCAGCAGCTTTCAACCCCCCACGACTAGCGGGAGAGGCGATGAGCAGTTCTTC. Its translation: CASSFQPPTTSGRGDEQFF.

The rearrangement links TRBV6-4 to TRBJ2-1, with D perhaps TRBD2 (7 bases). Germline values: CDR1 MRHNA, CDR2 SNTAGT. Trimming took off 0 bases at V and 12 bases at J, with 12 bases between the two ends. The length of the CDR3 is 13 residues. DNA of the CDR3: TGTGCCAGCAGTGACTCGTATAGGGGGGGGCAGTTCTTC. Its protein is CASSDSYRGGQFF.

There are a few counts of this clone. The chain has TRBV10-3 and TRBJ2-7, with 10 bases matching TRBD1. Germline CDR1 ENHRY, CDR2 SYGVKD. The CDR3 contains 13 residues. The V and J ends lost 10 bases and 2 bases, in that order; junction bases with no gene match: 5. The CDR3 is CATSGTGAYEQYF. The CDR3 nucleotides read TGTGCCACCTCCGGGACAGGGGCCTACGAGCAGTACTTC.

This rearrangement joins TRBV21-1 to TRBJ2-5; the table calls TRBD2, which could not be checked here. TRBV21-1 is noted as a pseudogene. The CDR3 runs 15 residues. CDR3 sequence (DNA): TGTGCCAGCAGCCGGCGACTAGGCCCCTTAGAGACCCAGTACTTC. Protein sequence: CASSRRLGPLETQYF.

This chain links TRBV7-9 with TRBJ2-7; 8 nucleotides match TRBD1. CDR1 is SEHNR, CDR2 FQNEAQ, per germline (reference sequence). The junction had 8 bases not matched to a gene; V was cut back by 5 bases and J by 2 bases. CDR3 size: 15 residues. In DNA form, the CDR3 reads TGTGCCAGCAGCCCAGGGGGCAGGGCCCCCTACGAGCAGTACTTC. Residues: CASSPGGRAPYEQYF.

CDR3: CARSTGTSGNFNEQFF. Here the CDR3 DNA reads TGTGCCAGAAGCACTGGGACTAGCGGGAATTTTAATGAGCAGTTCTTC. The chain recombines TRBV5-3 with TRBJ2-1; 13 bases agree with TRBD2. TRBV5-3 carries the ORF label, with uncertain function. This CDR3 spans 16 amino acids. The trim removed 4 bases at V and 7 bases at J, leaving 8 bases unmatched.

The chain is built from TRBV4-3 and TRBJ1-3, with D maybe TRBD1 (6 bases). Germline V CDR1 and CDR2: LGHNA, YSLEER. The germline V and J ends were trimmed by 4 bases and 0 bases, with 19 bases remaining between them. The CDR3 runs to 18 residues. CDR3 in DNA: TGCGCCAGCAGCCCAGAAGCAGGGGACATTCGCTCTGGAAACACCATATATTTT. Translated, it gives CASSPEAGDIRSGNTIYF.

V usage is TRBV18 and J usage is TRBJ2-2; D tentatively reads TRBD1 or TRBD2 (5 bases each). V shed 3 bases and J shed 4 bases, with 9 bases lying between them. CDR3 length equals 14 residues. Germline V gene sequence: CDR1 KGHSH, CDR2 LQKENI. In DNA, the CDR3 is TGTGCCAGCTCACCCGGGACCCCCACCGGGGAGCTGTTTTTT. This sequence encodes CASSPGTPTGELFF.

This rearrangement joins TRBV6-1 to TRBJ2-7; the match to TRBD1 covers 8 bases. Trimming at V came to 4 bases and at J to 5 bases, leaving 10 bases not matched to a gene. The CDR3 is 15 amino acids. Germline CDR1 and CDR2: MNHNS and SASEGT. CDR3 region: CASSVERQGWNEQYF. The CDR3 DNA reads TGTGCCAGCAGTGTGGAACGACAGGGGTGGAACGAGCAGTACTTC.

The CDR3 bases are TGTGCCAGCAGTCCCGAGAGAGGCTATGGCTACACCTTC. Translation: CASSPERGYGYTF. The V gene is TRBV6-1, the J gene TRBJ1-2; no firm D call. V shed 5 bases and J shed 4 bases, with 11 bases lying between them. This CDR3 spans 13 amino acids. Germline V CDR1 and CDR2: MNHNS, SASEGT.

The chain employs TRBV28 and TRBJ2-3, with D perhaps TRBD1 (5 bases). This CDR3 spans 13 amino acids. Trimming removed 5 bases from V and 8 bases from J, with 14 bases in between. CDR1 and CDR2 (germline): MDHEN, SYDVKM. As DNA, the CDR3 is TGTGCCAGCAGTAACCTTAGGGGTGGTACGCAGTATTTT. Translating it yields CASSNLRGGTQYF.

The V gene is TRBV7-9, the J gene TRBJ2-3; TRBD2 is a possible D gene (5 bases). The V and J ends lost 6 bases and 5 bases respectively, with 12 bases between them. This CDR3 is 13 amino acids long. The germline CDR1 and CDR2 sequences are SEHNR and FQNEAQ (reference sequence). This chain's CDR3 is CASRIWGEDTQYF. CDR3 nucleotides: TGTGCCAGCAGGATCTGGGGAGAAGATACGCAGTATTTT.

This clone was seen a handful of times. The chain is built from TRBV7-2 and TRBJ1-3; TRBD1 is a possible D gene (5 bases). Trimming took off 3 bases at V and 4 bases at J, with 13 bases between the two ends. The CDR3 is 15 residues long. Germline CDR1 is SGHTA and CDR2 is FQGNSA. The CDR3 coding sequence is TGTGCCAGCAGCTTCCTCTCGGGGACCGGAAACACCATATATTTT. It encodes CASSFLSGTGNTIYF.